Presented here are 32 T cell receptor beta chains from one specimen sequenced in a study of response to subunit inactivated influenza vaccine. TCRdb re-called the RT-PCR reads through MiXCR, storing one row per CDR3 protein. The table records fewer than 800,000 distinct CDR3 sequences, 15% to 18% of them present only once. Sequencing used PBMCs from blood, obtained less than 13 days after vaccination. These receptors originate from a man between 45 and 60 years old who received an inactivated influenza vaccine.

This chain joins TRBV20-1 and TRBJ1-2, with D possibly being TRBD1 (6 bases). This CDR3 comprises 12 residues. Germline CDR1 reads DFQATT; CDR2 reads SNEGSKA (reference sequence). Trimming cost V 1 base and J 7 bases, with 10 bases left between them. The CDR3: CSARVQGTGYTF. CDR3 nucleotide sequence: TGCAGTGCTAGAGTACAGGGTACTGGCTACACCTTC.

This clonotype was detected a few times. CDR3 amino acids: CASKEGAGVGGELFF. DNA for the CDR3: TGCGCCAGCAAGGAGGGCGCGGGAGTTGGCGGGGAGCTGTTTTTT. V usage is TRBV4-3 and J usage is TRBJ2-2; TRBD2 aligns across 7 bases. Germline lookup yields CDR1 LGHNA and CDR2 YSLEER. The CDR3 has 15 residues. After removal of 7 bases from V and 7 bases from J, the junction contained 12 bases not matched to a gene.

This chain uses TRBV7-2 with TRBJ2-7; 7 nucleotides agree with TRBD2. The CDR3 spans 16 residues. With V trimmed by 5 bases and J by 3 bases, 13 bases remained unmatched. CDR1 is SGHTA and CDR2 is FQGNSA in the germline V gene. The CDR3, as DNA: TGTGCCAGCAGCCTCCGTTCTTCGGGCGGGGGCTACGAGCAGTACTTC. As protein: CASSLRSSGGGYEQYF.

A few counts support this clonotype. This sequence joins TRBV4-2 and TRBJ2-7; 7 nucleotides align to TRBD2. This CDR3 is built from 16 residues. Unmatched junction bases numbered 6, after V lost 1 base and J lost 0 bases. The germline V gene has CDR1 LGHNA and CDR2 YNFKEQ. In DNA form, the CDR3 reads TGTGCCAGCAGCCAAGGGGGCGGCGGGAGCTCCTACGAGCAGTACTTC. Its translation is CASSQGGGGSSYEQYF.

The J gene is TRBJ2-1, the V gene TRBV20-1; D call uncertain. The CDR3 length is 13 residues. V was clipped by 2 bases and J by 9 bases, with 14 bases between them. CDR1 is DFQATT, CDR2 SNEGSKA, per germline (reference sequence). The CDR3 nucleotides read TGCAGTGCTAGACTAGGAAGGGCCGGTGAGCAGTTCTTC. Translated, it gives CSARLGRAGEQFF.

This clonotype was seen at least ten times. This rearrangement joins TRBV5-1 to TRBJ2-1, with TRBD2 matching over 7 bases. This CDR3 has 16 residues. Germline CDR1 SGHRS, CDR2 YFSETQ. After removal of 0 bases from V and 10 bases from J, the junction contained 13 bases not matched to a gene. CDR3 region: CASSLVGGGRAEEQFF. CDR3 bases: TGCGCCAGCAGCTTGGTCGGGGGAGGGCGGGCAGAGGAGCAGTTCTTC.

The V gene is TRBV29-1, the J gene TRBJ2-1; 10 bases fit TRBD2. Germline values: CDR1 SQVTM, CDR2 ANQGSEA. The CDR3 contains 15 residues. The V segment lost 2 bases and the J segment 7 bases; nucleotides outside the gene matches: 8. The CDR3 nucleotides read TGCAGCGTTGAACCCCGGCTAGCGGGAGTGAATGAGCAGTTCTTC. It encodes CSVEPRLAGVNEQFF.

This clonotype has ten or more counts. The rearrangement uses TRBV4-1 and TRBJ2-4; TRBD1 agrees at 7 bases. The ends lost 0 bases at V and 9 bases at J; junction bases unmatched: 2. Germline-derived CDR1 and CDR2 are MGHRA and YSYEKL. This CDR3 contains 13 residues. The CDR3, as DNA: TGCGCCAGCAGCCAAGATTGGGACAGCATTCAGTACTTC. Protein product: CASSQDWDSIQYF.

The chain joins TRBV29-1 to TRBJ2-7, with TRBD1 identical over 8 bases. This CDR3 has 12 amino acids. Germline V gene lookup returns CDR1 SQVTM and CDR2 ANQGSEA. V shed 4 bases, J shed 5 bases, and the junction held 4 bases outside the gene matches. This CDR3 reads CSVGYRGNEQYF. The DNA of the CDR3 is TGCAGCGTTGGCTACAGGGGGAACGAGCAGTACTTC.

The V gene is TRBV7-6, the J gene TRBJ2-7; 10 positions agree with TRBD2. Germline-derived CDR1 and CDR2 are SGHVS and FNYEAQ. J was trimmed by 5 bases and V by 3 bases; bases with no gene match: 7. The CDR3 is 15 residues long. The CDR3 region is CASSFGSGGFNEQYF. CDR3 bases: TGTGCCAGCAGCTTCGGTAGCGGGGGGTTCAACGAGCAGTACTTC. Variable domain in full (rest from reference TRBV7-6 and TRBJ2-7): GAGVSQSPRYKVTKRGQDVALRCDPISGHVSLYWYRQALGQGPEFLTYFNYEAQQDKSGLPNDRFSAERPEGSISTLTIQRTEQRDSAMYRCASSFGSGGFNEQYFGPGTRLTVT.

The chain is built from TRBV5-1 and TRBJ2-1; no clear D. Trimming left V 0 bases short and J 4 bases short, with 14 bases between. The CDR3 has 16 amino acids. CDR1 and CDR2 from the germline V gene are SGHRS and YFSETQ. This chain's CDR3 is CASSLAVVVSYNEQFF. The CDR3 nucleotides are TGCGCCAGCAGCTTGGCCGTAGTAGTCAGTTACAATGAGCAGTTCTTC.

This rearrangement joins TRBV12-3 or TRBV12-4 to TRBJ2-1; perhaps TRBD1 as D (5 bases). This CDR3 comprises 15 residues. V lost 5 bases, J lost 4 bases, and 15 bases lay in between. CDR3 in amino acids: CASSLGDQHYNEQFF. DNA of the CDR3: TGTGCCAGCAGTCTAGGGGATCAGCATTACAATGAGCAGTTCTTC.

The sample holds a few counts of this clonotype. The J gene is TRBJ2-7, the V gene TRBV9, with D hard to call. Germline CDR1 SGDLS, CDR2 YYNGEE. V lost 0 bases, J lost 2 bases, and 21 bases lay in between. The CDR3 runs to 18 residues. The CDR3 DNA follows: TGTGCCAGCAGCGTAGTTCCTACTGATTCGACTGGTACCTACGAGCAGTACTTC. This gives the protein CASSVVPTDSTGTYEQYF.

The J gene is TRBJ2-7, the V gene TRBV7-9; D may be TRBD1 (5 bases). Germline CDR1 reads SEHNR; CDR2 reads FQNEAQ (reference sequence). The CDR3 runs 13 residues. Trimming took 6 bases from V and 5 from J, leaving 14 bases between them. CDR3 DNA sequence: TGTGCCAGCAGGCCCGACAGTGCCCACGAGCAGTACTTC. Its translation is CASRPDSAHEQYF. Supplemented by reference TRBV7-9 and TRBJ2-7, the full variable domain reads DTGVSQNPRHKITKRGQNVTFRCDPISEHNRLYWYRQTLGQGPEFLTYFQNEAQLEKSRLLSDRFSAERPKGSFSTLEIQRTEQGDSAMYLCASRPDSAHEQYFGPGTRLTVT.

V is TRBV5-1 and J is TRBJ2-5; D perhaps matches TRBD1 (6 bases). Trimming took 4 bases from V and 4 from J, leaving 17 bases between them. The germline V gene has CDR1 SGHRS and CDR2 YFSETQ. CDR3 length: 15 amino acids. Here the CDR3 reads CASSQGHAKGETQYF. In DNA, the CDR3 is TGCGCCAGCAGCCAGGGACACGCTAAAGGAGAGACCCAGTACTTC.

V and J are TRBV10-1 and TRBJ2-1, with TRBD1 matching 8 bases. From germline, CDR1 is WNHNN and CDR2 SYGVQD (reference sequence). V gave up 8 bases and J gave up 2 bases; unmatched junction bases: 5. The CDR3 covers 14 residues. The CDR3 sequence is CASGQGQAYNEQFF. CDR3 in DNA: TGCGCCAGCGGTCAGGGACAGGCCTACAATGAGCAGTTCTTC.

This chain links TRBV10-3 with TRBJ2-7, with 7 bases fitting TRBD1. Losses at the gene ends were 6 bases for V and 0 bases for J; bases not matched to a gene: 5. Germline CDR1 reads ENHRY; CDR2 reads SYGVKD. This CDR3 has 14 amino acids. The CDR3 DNA reads as TGTGCCATCAGACTAGACAGGGACTCCTACGAGCAGTACTTC. Its translation: CAIRLDRDSYEQYF.

This clonotype was observed a few times. V usage is TRBV19 and J usage is TRBJ2-3; 9 nucleotides line up with TRBD1. After removal of 4 bases from V and 6 bases from J, the junction contained 5 bases not matched to a gene. Germline V gene lookup returns CDR1 LNHDA and CDR2 SQIVND (reference sequence). The CDR3 totals 14 residues. Here the CDR3 reads CASSTGQGRDTQYF. The DNA of the CDR3 is TGTGCCAGTAGTACGGGACAGGGTCGGGATACGCAGTATTTT.

A few counts support this clonotype. This CDR3 reads CASSLNQGMNTEAFF. CDR3 nucleotide sequence: TGTGCCAGCAGTTTAAACCAGGGGATGAACACTGAAGCTTTCTTT. This chain joins TRBV12-3 or TRBV12-4 and TRBJ1-1, with D possibly matching TRBD1 (6 bases). Trimming pared 2 bases from V and 0 bases from J, leaving 10 bases between. This CDR3 is built from 15 residues.

The CDR3 nucleotides read TGCAGTGCTAGAGGCGGGTACCAAGAGACCCAGTACTTC. Its translation: CSARGGYQETQYF. The chain combines TRBV20-1 with TRBJ2-5, with D possibly being TRBD2 (5 bases). The CDR3 sequence is 13 residues long. CDR1 DFQATT and CDR2 SNEGSKA come from the germline V gene (reference sequence). Trimming removed 1 base from V and 0 bases from J, with 6 bases in between.

This clonotype was detected ten times or more. The V gene is TRBV4-1, the J gene TRBJ2-1, with D perhaps matching TRBD2 (8 bases). CDR3 length: 17 amino acids. Trimming pared 3 bases from V and 1 base from J, leaving 16 bases between. The V gene's germline CDR1 is MGHRA and CDR2 YSYEKL. The CDR3 here is CASSHVGGGGSYNEQFF. CDR3 in DNA: TGCGCCAGCAGCCACGTAGGGGGCGGGGGGTCCTACAATGAGCAGTTCTTC.

This clonotype turned up a few times. The rearrangement links TRBV5-6 to TRBJ1-3; 7 bases agree with TRBD1. The V gene end was trimmed by 3 bases and the J gene end by 0 bases; junction bases not matched to a gene: 6. CDR3 size: 16 residues. Germline V lookup: CDR1 SGHDT, CDR2 YYEEEE. The CDR3 protein is CASSYGQVVSGNTIYF. As DNA, the CDR3 is TGTGCCAGCAGCTACGGACAGGTAGTCTCTGGAAACACCATATATTTT.

The chain joins TRBV7-3 to TRBJ2-2, with D possibly being TRBD2 (6 bases). The CDR3 extends over 14 amino acids. V was shortened by 6 bases and J by 1 base, with 9 bases between the two germline ends. Germline CDR1 and CDR2: SGHTA and FQGTGA. CDR3 region: CASRTGGNTGELFF. In DNA, the CDR3 is TGTGCCAGCAGAACCGGGGGGAACACCGGGGAGCTGTTTTTT.

V is TRBV4-3 and J is TRBJ2-5; no clear D. The ends were cut back, 0 bases at V and 0 bases at J, with 8 bases in the middle. The germline V gene encodes CDR1 LGHNA and CDR2 YSLEER. The CDR3 loop spans 15 amino acids. Here the CDR3 DNA reads TGCGCCAGCAGCCAAGATATGGCAGACCAAGAGACCCAGTACTTC. It is translated as CASSQDMADQETQYF.

J is TRBJ2-1 and V is TRBV20-1, with a possible D match to TRBD2 (6 bases). The V end lost 4 bases, the J end lost 9 bases, and 13 bases lay between the germline ends. The length of the CDR3 is 12 residues. CDR1 is DFQATT and CDR2 is SNEGSKA in the germline V gene (reference sequence). CDR3 nucleotide sequence: TGCAGTGCTACGCTAGCGAGGAGTGAGCAGTTCTTC. Protein product: CSATLARSEQFF.

This clonotype has at least ten counts. This sequence joins TRBV5-1 and TRBJ2-1; D is ambiguous. Trimming took off 4 bases at V and 0 bases at J, with 5 bases between the two ends. The V gene's germline CDR1 is SGHRS and CDR2 YFSETQ. The CDR3 extends over 13 amino acids. The CDR3: CASSRSSYNEQFF. The CDR3 nucleotides read TGCGCCAGCAGCCGGAGCTCCTACAATGAGCAGTTCTTC.

V is TRBV12-3 or TRBV12-4 and J is TRBJ2-3, with D perhaps TRBD1 (7 bases). CDR3 size: 15 residues. The germline V and J ends were trimmed by 5 bases and 4 bases, with 16 bases remaining between them. DNA for the CDR3: TGTGCCAGCAGTCGACAGGGCGGGGCATCAGATACGCAGTATTTT. This gives the protein CASSRQGGASDTQYF.

This clonotype was seen a few times. The V call is TRBV28, the J call TRBJ2-1; 8 nucleotides agree with TRBD1. The CDR3 totals 17 residues. The germline V gene encodes CDR1 MDHEN and CDR2 SYDVKM. V shed 3 bases, J shed 4 bases, and the junction held 11 bases outside the gene matches. The CDR3 bases are TGTGCCAGCAGTTTGTTGGGACAGGAGGTTACATACAATGAGCAGTTCTTC. Protein: CASSLLGQEVTYNEQFF.

This clonotype was detected only a few times. The chain employs TRBV3-1 and TRBJ2-3; the match to TRBD2 covers 7 bases. The germline gives CDR1 LGHDT, CDR2 YNNKEL (reference sequence). The CDR3 runs 18 residues. The V gene end was trimmed by 0 bases and the J gene end by 3 bases; junction bases not matched to a gene: 12. In DNA, the CDR3 is TGTGCCAGCAGCCAAGATGTCGTTGGCGGGAGCTCGACAGATACGCAGTATTTT. Translation gives CASSQDVVGGSSTDTQYF.

This chain connects TRBV4-2 to TRBJ2-1, with unresolved D. The CDR3 has 14 residues. Germline V gene data show CDR1 as LGHNA and CDR2 as YNFKEQ. The germline V and J ends were trimmed by 4 bases and 6 bases, with 13 bases remaining between them. The CDR3 here is CASSPGHLLNEQFF. CDR3 sequence (DNA): TGTGCCAGCAGCCCCGGGCACCTCCTCAATGAGCAGTTCTTC.

This clonotype appeared many times. The chain is built from TRBV29-1 and TRBJ2-1, with D uncertain. The CDR3 loop spans 13 amino acids. Germline CDR1 and CDR2: SQVTM and ANQGSEA. The V gene lost 4 bases and the J gene lost 0 bases, with 7 bases spanning the gap. The CDR3 spells CSVVRSSYNEQFF. CDR3 DNA: TGCAGCGTTGTAAGGAGCTCCTACAATGAGCAGTTCTTC.

This clonotype was seen more than once but under ten times. This chain links TRBV19 with TRBJ2-1; perhaps TRBD2 as D (6 bases). This CDR3 is built from 13 residues. Germline-derived CDR1 and CDR2 are LNHDA and SQIVND (reference sequence). V was clipped by 4 bases and J by 5 bases, with 9 bases between them. The chain's CDR3 is CASSRLGDNEQFF. In DNA, the CDR3 is TGTGCCAGTAGTAGACTAGGAGACAATGAGCAGTTCTTC.